Shown below are 23 T cell receptor beta chains from a single sample sequenced in a study of post-analysis software for immune sequencing data. For these TCRs, the target antigens are not known. Researchers reported that TCR beta cDNA libraries carried unique molecular identifiers. One entry per CDR3 protein results from TCRdb running MiXCR on the PCR reads. Of hundreds of thousands of distinct CDR3 sequences in the sample, roughly 29% were seen once. Study observations and caveats: Compared with controls, patients had more of 4 to 6 TRBV segments, including TRBV5-6, TRBV5-1 and TRBV20-1.

The sample comprised blood. The receptors here all came from a girl between 5 and 17 years old with multiple sclerosis.

This clonotype was seen only once. The chain joins TRBV20-1 to TRBJ2-1; perhaps TRBD2 as D (6 bases). Germline lookup yields CDR1 DFQATT and CDR2 SNEGSKA (reference sequence). The CDR3 extends over 14 amino acids. V gave up 4 bases and J gave up 4 bases, with 14 bases separating them. CDR3 residues: CSATFTTSYNEQFF. CDR3 nucleotide sequence: TGCAGTGCTACCTTTACGACTAGTTACAATGAGCAGTTCTTC.

This rearrangement joins TRBV6-5 to TRBJ1-2; unclear D gene. The CDR3 extends over 13 amino acids. V was pared by 8 bases and J by 5 bases, with 15 bases between. The germline CDR1 and CDR2 sequences are MNHEY and SVGAGI. The CDR3 nucleotides are TGTGCCAGCTCCGCCCGGGCTCGATATGGCTACACCTTC. It encodes CASSARARYGYTF.

The chain uses TRBV29-1 and TRBJ2-1; 10 bases fit TRBD2. J gave up 6 bases and V 1 base, and 6 bases lay outside the gene matches. Per germline, CDR1 SQVTM and CDR2 ANQGSEA. The CDR3 is made up of 15 amino acids. The CDR3 reads CSVEGSSGSPNEQFF. The CDR3 region has the DNA TGCAGCGTTGAAGGCTCTAGCGGGAGTCCCAATGAGCAGTTCTTC.

Turning to this clonotype: The junction departs from germline at one end; a sequencing error may be responsible. This sequence joins TRBV7-2 and TRBJ2-1; a weak D match, TRBD2 (6 bases). This CDR3 has 14 residues. CDR1 is SGHTA, CDR2 FQGNSA, per germline. The CDR3 DNA is TGTGCCGGCAGCTCCCGAACGGGAGTACATGAGCAGTTCTTC. It encodes CAGSSRTGVHEQFF.

As for this clonotype: One end of the junction varies from germline; a read error may be responsible. This chain uses TRBV5-1 with TRBJ2-3, with 9 bases that match TRBD1. CDR1 is SGHRS, CDR2 YFSETQ, per germline. The CDR3 has 14 amino acids. The CDR3 DNA reads as TGCGCCAGTACGGGACAGGGTCTCCCAGATACGCGGTATTTT. Protein: CASTGQGLPDTRYF.

The chain carries TRBV5-5 and TRBJ1-5; D gene ambiguous. This CDR3 region has 16 residues. Germline assignment: CDR1 SGHKS and CDR2 YYEKEE (reference sequence). The V gene lost 4 bases and the J gene lost 2 bases, with 16 bases spanning the gap. The CDR3 loop is CASSPRFESGNQPQHF. CDR3 bases: TGTGCCAGCAGCCCGCGTTTCGAGTCCGGCAATCAGCCCCAGCATTTT.

This clonotype was picked up a small number of times. The rearrangement uses TRBV29-1 and TRBJ1-1; TRBD1 might be the D (6 bases). From germline, CDR1 is SQVTM and CDR2 ANQGSEA. The CDR3 length is 15 residues. V was clipped by 5 bases and J by 0 bases, with 16 bases between them. CDR3: CSVLRQDRMNTEAFF. The DNA of the CDR3 is TGCAGCGTTCTCCGCCAAGACAGGATGAACACTGAAGCTTTCTTT.

The chain uses TRBV27 and TRBJ2-1; 7 positions agree with TRBD1. Germline CDR1 reads MNHEY; CDR2 reads SMNVEV (reference sequence). This CDR3 has 14 residues. The ends lost 5 bases at V and 4 bases at J; junction bases unmatched: 5. The DNA for the CDR3 is TGTGCCAGCAGTAGAAGGGACAGATACAATGAGCAGTTCTTC. It is translated as CASSRRDRYNEQFF.

The chain has TRBV29-1 and TRBJ2-1; D is ambiguous. This CDR3 is 13 amino acids long. V was trimmed by 0 bases and J by 8 bases, leaving 11 bases between them. Germline V lookup: CDR1 SQVTM, CDR2 ANQGSEA. CDR3 sequence (DNA): TGCAGCGTTGAAGATTCACCGCAGGATGAGCAGTTCTTC. Protein sequence: CSVEDSPQDEQFF.

There are a few counts of this clonotype. The chain couples TRBV18 to TRBJ1-1, with TRBD1 matching 8 bases. Germline assignment: CDR1 KGHSH and CDR2 LQKENI. The CDR3 consists of 12 residues. With 9 bases clipped from V and 5 bases from J, the junction kept 5 bases outside the gene matches. DNA of the CDR3: TGTGCCAGTCTACAGGGGGAAACTGAAGCTTTCTTT. It is translated as CASLQGETEAFF. Combining the CDR3 with reference TRBV18 and TRBJ1-1 gives the whole variable domain NAGVMQNPRHLVRRRGQEARLRCSPMKGHSHVYWYRQLPEEGLKFMVYLQKENIIDESGMPKERFSAEFPKEGPSILRIQQVVRGDSAAYFCASLQGETEAFFGQGTRLTVV.

This clonotype has a handful of counts. V gene TRBV28 combines with J gene TRBJ2-5, with TRBD1 as a possible D gene (5 bases). With 6 bases removed from V and 1 base from J, the gap between germline ends came to 15 bases. The CDR3 runs to 15 residues. In germline, CDR1 is MDHEN, CDR2 SYDVKM. The CDR3 DNA sequence: TGTGCCAGCAGCTCCATGGCAGGGTCCCAAGAGACCCAGTACTTC. It codes for CASSSMAGSQETQYF.

In DNA form, the CDR3 reads TGTGCCAGCAGTTTACGCAGGGCGCAAAGCTCCTACGAGCAGTACTTC. As protein: CASSLRRAQSSYEQYF. The chain carries TRBV28 and TRBJ2-7, with D possibly being TRBD1 (5 bases). The germline V gene has CDR1 MDHEN and CDR2 SYDVKM. CDR3 length equals 16 residues. The V and J ends lost 2 bases and 0 bases respectively, with 14 bases between them.

In its sample, this clonotype was seen a few times. This chain links TRBV5-1 with TRBJ1-1; a possible D gene is TRBD1 (6 bases). The CDR3 spans 14 residues. Germline CDR1 reads SGHRS; CDR2 reads YFSETQ. V lost 3 bases and J 5 bases, leaving 14 bases between the germline ends. This CDR3 reads CASSSSGQRTEAFF. CDR3 nucleotide sequence: TGCGCCAGCAGCTCCTCCGGACAGAGGACTGAAGCTTTCTTT.

The rearrangement uses TRBV6-2 or TRBV6-3 and TRBJ2-1, with TRBD2 identical over 13 bases. Germline assignment: CDR1 MNHEY and CDR2 SVGEGT. V lost 5 bases, J lost 7 bases, and 5 bases stayed unmatched. This CDR3 region has 15 residues. The CDR3: CASSQLAGGRNEQFF. In DNA, the CDR3 is TGTGCCAGCAGTCAACTAGCGGGAGGGCGGAATGAGCAGTTCTTC.

This rearrangement joins TRBV5-6 to TRBJ2-1; TRBD2 aligns across 8 bases. V lost 0 bases to trimming and J lost 5 bases; unmatched junction nucleotides: 7. This CDR3 region has 16 residues. The germline V gene encodes CDR1 SGHDT and CDR2 YYEEEE. The CDR3 is CASSLVRRGVNNEQFF. The CDR3 DNA is TGTGCCAGCAGCTTGGTTCGGCGGGGGGTCAACAATGAGCAGTTCTTC.

V is TRBV9 and J is TRBJ2-3, with D possibly matching TRBD2 (6 bases). V lost 2 bases and J 0 bases, leaving 10 bases between the germline ends. Per germline, CDR1 SGDLS and CDR2 YYNGEE. CDR3 size: 15 residues. CDR3 sequence reads: CASSVAGRSTDTQYF. The CDR3 DNA sequence: TGTGCCAGCAGCGTTGCAGGGAGGAGCACAGATACGCAGTATTTT.

This clonotype was detected only a few times. V usage is TRBV20-1 and J usage is TRBJ1-5; TRBD1 is a possible D gene (5 bases). This CDR3 contains 15 residues. V lost 6 bases and J 2 bases, leaving 17 bases between the germline ends. Germline CDR1 is DFQATT and CDR2 is SNEGSKA (reference sequence). Here the CDR3 DNA reads TGCAGTGCCCTGGACACGCCAAGGCGCAATCAGCCCCAGCATTTT. Translated, it gives CSALDTPRRNQPQHF.

The V call is TRBV11-2, the J call TRBJ2-7; tentative D call: TRBD1 (6 bases). The end of the DNA aligns better with TRBJ2-5, so the J call may be wrong. CDR3 length: 15 residues. Germline V gives CDR1 SGHAT, CDR2 FQNNGV. CDR3 DNA: TGTGCCAGCAGCCGAAGCAGGGGAAAGGGGGAGACCCAGTACTTC. Protein sequence: CASSRSRGKGETQYF.

The chain joins TRBV27 to TRBJ2-3, with TRBD2 matching 11 bases. Per the germline V gene, CDR1 is MNHEY and CDR2 is SMNVEV (reference sequence). J gave up 3 bases and V 4 bases, and 3 bases lay outside the gene matches. CDR3 length: 15 amino acids. The CDR3 sequence: CASSSSGRRTDTQYF. CDR3 sequence (DNA): TGTGCCAGCAGTTCTAGCGGGAGGAGGACAGATACGCAGTATTTT.

The rearrangement joins TRBV20-1 to TRBJ2-3, with D perhaps TRBD2 (5 bases). Germline V gives CDR1 DFQATT, CDR2 SNEGSKA (reference sequence). V lost 6 bases, J lost 0 bases, and 13 bases lay in between. The CDR3 sequence is 14 residues long. CDR3 sequence: CSATPQRSTDTQYF. Here the CDR3 DNA reads TGCAGTGCCACCCCCCAGCGGAGCACAGATACGCAGTATTTT.

For the CDR3, the DNA is TGCAGTGCTCCTAACCCTAGCGCGGAGACCCAGTACTTC. Its protein is CSAPNPSAETQYF. This chain connects TRBV20-1 to TRBJ2-5, with D maybe TRBD2 (6 bases). The V gene's germline CDR1 is DFQATT and CDR2 SNEGSKA (reference sequence). Trimming shortened V by 5 bases and J by 5 bases, and 15 bases separated the two germline ends. This CDR3 contains 13 residues.

The rearrangement uses TRBV18 and TRBJ1-2; TRBD1 matches at 7 bases. J gave up 4 bases and V 4 bases, and 12 bases lay outside the gene matches. Germline CDR1 KGHSH, CDR2 LQKENI. CDR3 size: 16 residues. DNA for the CDR3: TGTGCCAGCTCACTCGAGAGAGGGACAGTTCTCTATGGCTACACCTTC. Amino acid sequence: CASSLERGTVLYGYTF. Based on the CDR3 plus reference TRBV18 and TRBJ1-2, the full variable domain is NAGVMQNPRHLVRRRGQEARLRCSPMKGHSHVYWYRQLPEEGLKFMVYLQKENIIDESGMPKERFSAEFPKEGPSILRIQQVVRGDSAAYFCASSLERGTVLYGYTFGSGTRLTVV.

This clonotype turned up a few times. The gene calls are TRBV11-2 and TRBJ2-7, with 8 bases matching TRBD2. The junction had 11 bases not matched to a gene; V was cut back by 8 bases and J by 5 bases. The CDR3 runs 14 residues. Per germline, CDR1 SGHAT and CDR2 FQNNGV. Here the CDR3 DNA reads TGTGCCAGCGCCGGGGGGGGCCTCACCCACGAGCAGTACTTC. The encoded protein is CASAGGGLTHEQYF. The full variable domain, with the rest looked up from reference TRBV11-2 and TRBJ2-7, is EAGVAQSPRYKIIEKRQSVAFWCNPISGHATLYWYQQILGQGPKLLIQFQNNGVVDDSQLPKDRFSAERLKGVDSTLKIQPAKLEDSAVYLCASAGGGLTHEQYFGPGTRLTVT.